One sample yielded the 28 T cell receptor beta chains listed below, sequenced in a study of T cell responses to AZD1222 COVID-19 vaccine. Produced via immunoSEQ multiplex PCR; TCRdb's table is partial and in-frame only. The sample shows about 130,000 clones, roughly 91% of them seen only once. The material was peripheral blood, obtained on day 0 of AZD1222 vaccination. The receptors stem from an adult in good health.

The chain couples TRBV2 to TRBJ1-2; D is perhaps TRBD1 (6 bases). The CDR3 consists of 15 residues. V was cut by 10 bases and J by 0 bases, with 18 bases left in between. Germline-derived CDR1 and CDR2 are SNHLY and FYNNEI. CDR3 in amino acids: CATKGQGTTNYGYTF. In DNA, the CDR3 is TGTGCCACCAAAGGGCAGGGGACTACTAACTATGGCTACACCTTC.

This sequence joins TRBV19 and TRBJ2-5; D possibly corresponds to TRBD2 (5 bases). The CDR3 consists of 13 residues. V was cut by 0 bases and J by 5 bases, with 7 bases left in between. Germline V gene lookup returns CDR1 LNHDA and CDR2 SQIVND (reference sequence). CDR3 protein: CASSIDGEETQYF. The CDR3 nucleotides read TGTGCCAGTAGTATAGACGGGGAGGAGACCCAGTACTTC.

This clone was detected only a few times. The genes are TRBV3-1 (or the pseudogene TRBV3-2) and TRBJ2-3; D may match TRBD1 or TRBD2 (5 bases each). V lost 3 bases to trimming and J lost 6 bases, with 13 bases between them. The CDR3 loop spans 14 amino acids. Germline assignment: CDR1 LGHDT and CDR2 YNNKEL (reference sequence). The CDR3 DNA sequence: TGTGCCAGCAGCCAGACCCGGGGCAAGGATACGCAGTATTTT. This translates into CASSQTRGKDTQYF.

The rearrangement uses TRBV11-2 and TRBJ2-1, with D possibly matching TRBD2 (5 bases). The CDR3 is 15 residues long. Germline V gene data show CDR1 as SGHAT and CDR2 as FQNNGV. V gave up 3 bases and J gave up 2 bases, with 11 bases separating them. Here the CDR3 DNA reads TGTGCCAGCAGCTTCGCGGGCCAGCCCTACAATGAGCAGTTCTTC. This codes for CASSFAGQPYNEQFF. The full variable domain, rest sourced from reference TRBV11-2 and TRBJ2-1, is EAGVAQSPRYKIIEKRQSVAFWCNPISGHATLYWYQQILGQGPKLLIQFQNNGVVDDSQLPKDRFSAERLKGVDSTLKIQPAKLEDSAVYLCASSFAGQPYNEQFFGPGTRLTVL.

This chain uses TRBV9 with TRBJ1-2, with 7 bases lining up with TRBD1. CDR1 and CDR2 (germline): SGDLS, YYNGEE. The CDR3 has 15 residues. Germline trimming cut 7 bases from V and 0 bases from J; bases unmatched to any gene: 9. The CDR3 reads CASVSGQSSNYGYTF. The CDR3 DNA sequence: TGTGCCAGCGTTTCGGGACAGAGTTCTAACTATGGCTACACCTTC.

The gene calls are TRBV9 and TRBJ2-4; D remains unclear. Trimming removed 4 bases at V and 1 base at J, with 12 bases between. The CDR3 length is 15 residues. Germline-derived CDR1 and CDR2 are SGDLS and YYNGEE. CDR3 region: CASSPLGAAKNIQYF. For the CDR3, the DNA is TGTGCCAGCAGCCCCTTAGGAGCCGCCAAAAACATTCAGTACTTC.

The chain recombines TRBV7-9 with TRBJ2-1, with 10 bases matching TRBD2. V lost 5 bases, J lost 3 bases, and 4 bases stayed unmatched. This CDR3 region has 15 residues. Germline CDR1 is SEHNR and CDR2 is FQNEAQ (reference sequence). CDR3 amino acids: CASSPGTSVYNEQFF. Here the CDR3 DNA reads TGTGCCAGCAGCCCCGGGACTAGCGTCTACAATGAGCAGTTCTTC.

The CDR3 DNA reads as TGTGCCAGCAGCGTAGATGGTAGCGGGATTTACAATGAGCAGTTCTTC. It translates to CASSVDGSGIYNEQFF. The V and J genes are TRBV9 and TRBJ2-1; 8 nucleotides line up with TRBD2. The CDR3 is 16 amino acids. Germline V CDR1 and CDR2: SGDLS, YYNGEE. With V trimmed by 0 bases and J by 4 bases, 6 bases remained unmatched.

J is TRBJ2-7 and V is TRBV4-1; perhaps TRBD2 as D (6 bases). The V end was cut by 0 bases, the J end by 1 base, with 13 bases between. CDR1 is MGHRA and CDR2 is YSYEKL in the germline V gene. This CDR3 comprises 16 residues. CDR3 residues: CASSQDRWEESYEQYF. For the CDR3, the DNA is TGCGCCAGCAGCCAAGATAGGTGGGAGGAGTCCTACGAGCAGTACTTC.

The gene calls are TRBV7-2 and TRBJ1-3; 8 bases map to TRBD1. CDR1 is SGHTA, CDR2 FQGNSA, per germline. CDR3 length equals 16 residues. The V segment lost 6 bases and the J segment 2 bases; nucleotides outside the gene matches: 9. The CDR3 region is CASSSGGWMAGNTIYF. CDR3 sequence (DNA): TGTGCCAGCAGTTCAGGGGGCTGGATGGCTGGAAACACCATATATTTT.

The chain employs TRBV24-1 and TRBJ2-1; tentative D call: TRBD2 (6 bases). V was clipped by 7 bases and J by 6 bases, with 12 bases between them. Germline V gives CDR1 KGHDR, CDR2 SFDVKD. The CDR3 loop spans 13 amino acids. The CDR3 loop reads CATRGGGGNEQFF. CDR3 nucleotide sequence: TGTGCCACCAGGGGGGGAGGTGGCAATGAGCAGTTCTTC.

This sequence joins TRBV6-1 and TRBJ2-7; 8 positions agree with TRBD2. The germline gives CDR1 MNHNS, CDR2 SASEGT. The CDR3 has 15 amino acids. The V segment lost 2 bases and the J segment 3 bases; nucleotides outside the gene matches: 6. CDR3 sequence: CASSEFPGLVYEQYF. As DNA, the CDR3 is TGTGCCAGCAGTGAATTCCCGGGACTAGTCTACGAGCAGTACTTC.

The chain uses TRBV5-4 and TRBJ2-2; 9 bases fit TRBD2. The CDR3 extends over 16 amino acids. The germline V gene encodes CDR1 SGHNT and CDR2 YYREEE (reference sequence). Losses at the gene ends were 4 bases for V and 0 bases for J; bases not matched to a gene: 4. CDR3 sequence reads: CASSLGLASNTGELFF. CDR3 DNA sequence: TGTGCCAGCAGCCTTGGACTAGCGTCGAACACCGGGGAGCTGTTTTTT.

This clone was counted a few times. In DNA form, the CDR3 reads TGCAGCGTTGAGGTCAGGAGGAGTGAAAAACTGTTTTTT. Amino acid sequence: CSVEVRRSEKLFF. The genes are TRBV29-1 and TRBJ1-4, with D hard to call. CDR1 and CDR2 from the germline V gene are SQVTM and ANQGSEA. CDR3 size: 13 residues. V was clipped by 3 bases and J by 7 bases, with 12 bases between them. Based on the CDR3 plus reference TRBV29-1 and TRBJ1-4, the full variable domain is SAVISQKPSRDICQRGTSLTIQCQVDSQVTMMFWYRQQPGQSLTLIATANQGSEATYESGFVIDKFPISRPNLTFSTLTVSNMSPEDSSIYLCSVEVRRSEKLFFGSGTQLSVL.

The chain's CDR3 is CASSIFDRFSTDTQYF. The DNA for the CDR3 is TGTGCCAGTAGTATCTTCGACAGGTTCTCCACAGATACGCAGTATTTT. The chain employs TRBV19 and TRBJ2-3; D may be TRBD1 (6 bases). This CDR3 has 16 residues. Trimming took 3 bases from V and 2 from J, leaving 15 bases between them. Germline values: CDR1 LNHDA, CDR2 SQIVND (reference sequence).

The CDR3 coding sequence is TGTGCCAGCAGCCAAGAAAGCGGGATTCGAGAAAAACTGTTTTTT. As protein: CASSQESGIREKLFF. The rearrangement uses TRBV4-2 and TRBJ1-4; D gene ambiguous. Germline values: CDR1 LGHNA, CDR2 YNFKEQ. This CDR3 contains 15 residues. V lost 0 bases to trimming and J lost 8 bases, with 13 bases between them.

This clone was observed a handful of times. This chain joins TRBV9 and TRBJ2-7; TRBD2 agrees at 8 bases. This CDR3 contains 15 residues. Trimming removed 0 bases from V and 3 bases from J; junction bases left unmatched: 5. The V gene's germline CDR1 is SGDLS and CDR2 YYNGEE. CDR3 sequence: CASSVAAGGHYEQYF. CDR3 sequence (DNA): TGTGCCAGCAGCGTAGCGGCGGGAGGTCACTACGAGCAGTACTTC.

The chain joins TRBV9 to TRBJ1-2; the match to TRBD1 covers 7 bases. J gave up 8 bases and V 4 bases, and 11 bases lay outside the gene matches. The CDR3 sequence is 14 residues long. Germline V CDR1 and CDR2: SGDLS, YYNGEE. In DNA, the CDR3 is TGTGCCAGCAGCACCGTGGGTGCAGGGGGAGGCTACACCTTC. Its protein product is CASSTVGAGGGYTF.

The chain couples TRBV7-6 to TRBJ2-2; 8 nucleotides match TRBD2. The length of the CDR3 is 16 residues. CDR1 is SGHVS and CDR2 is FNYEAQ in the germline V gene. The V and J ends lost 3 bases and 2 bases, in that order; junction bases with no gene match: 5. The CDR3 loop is CASSFLSGKNTGELFF. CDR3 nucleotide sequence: TGTGCCAGCAGCTTCCTTAGCGGGAAAAACACCGGGGAGCTGTTTTTT.

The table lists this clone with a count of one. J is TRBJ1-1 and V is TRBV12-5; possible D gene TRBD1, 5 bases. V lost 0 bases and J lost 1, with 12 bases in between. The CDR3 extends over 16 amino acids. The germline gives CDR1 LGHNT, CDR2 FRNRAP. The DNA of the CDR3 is TGTGCTAGTGGTTTGGTCCCCTTCGACAGGAACACTGAAGCTTTCTTT. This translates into CASGLVPFDRNTEAFF.

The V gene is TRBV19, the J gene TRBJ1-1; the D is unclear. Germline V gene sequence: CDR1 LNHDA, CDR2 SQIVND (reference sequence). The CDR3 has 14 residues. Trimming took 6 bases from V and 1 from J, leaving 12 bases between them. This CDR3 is CASSEPNPNTEAFF. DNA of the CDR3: TGTGCCAGTAGCGAGCCCAACCCGAACACTGAAGCTTTCTTT.

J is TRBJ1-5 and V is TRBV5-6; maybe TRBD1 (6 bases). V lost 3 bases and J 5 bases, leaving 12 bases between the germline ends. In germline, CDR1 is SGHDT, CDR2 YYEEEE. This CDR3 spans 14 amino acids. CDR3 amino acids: CASSSRDTHQPQHF. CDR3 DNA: TGTGCCAGCAGCTCTCGGGACACCCATCAGCCCCAGCATTTT.

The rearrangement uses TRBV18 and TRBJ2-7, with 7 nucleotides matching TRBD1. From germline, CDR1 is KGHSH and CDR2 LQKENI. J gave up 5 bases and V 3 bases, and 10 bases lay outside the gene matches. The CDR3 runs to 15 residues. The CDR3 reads CASSPGQPDVNEQYF. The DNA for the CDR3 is TGTGCCAGCTCACCGGGACAGCCGGACGTAAACGAGCAGTACTTC.

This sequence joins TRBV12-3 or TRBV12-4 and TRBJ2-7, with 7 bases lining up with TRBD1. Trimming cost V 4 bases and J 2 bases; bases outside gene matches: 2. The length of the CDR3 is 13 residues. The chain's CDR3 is CASSSGQTYEQYF. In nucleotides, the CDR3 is TGTGCCAGCAGTTCGGGACAGACCTACGAGCAGTACTTC.

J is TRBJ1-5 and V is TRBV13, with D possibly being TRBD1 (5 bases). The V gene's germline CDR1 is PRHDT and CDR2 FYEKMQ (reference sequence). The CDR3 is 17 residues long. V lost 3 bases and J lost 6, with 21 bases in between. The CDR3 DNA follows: TGTGCCAGCAGCTTGGGCAGCTACGGTGGGCAGGGTCAGCCCCAGCATTTT. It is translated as CASSLGSYGGQGQPQHF.

The CDR3 DNA follows: TGTGCCAGCAGCTCCATACAGGGGAGCCCCTACAATGAGCAGTTCTTC. Encoded protein: CASSSIQGSPYNEQFF. This chain joins TRBV11-1 and TRBJ2-1, with 7 bases aligning to TRBD1. With V trimmed by 4 bases and J by 2 bases, 8 bases remained unmatched. The CDR3 runs to 16 residues. Germline V CDR1 and CDR2: SGHAT, FQDESV (reference sequence).

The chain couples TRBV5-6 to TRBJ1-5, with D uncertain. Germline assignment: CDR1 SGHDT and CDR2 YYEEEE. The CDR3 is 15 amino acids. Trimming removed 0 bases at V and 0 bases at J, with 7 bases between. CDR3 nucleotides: TGTGCCAGCAGCTTGGAGGGCTATAGCAATCAGCCCCAGCATTTT. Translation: CASSLEGYSNQPQHF.

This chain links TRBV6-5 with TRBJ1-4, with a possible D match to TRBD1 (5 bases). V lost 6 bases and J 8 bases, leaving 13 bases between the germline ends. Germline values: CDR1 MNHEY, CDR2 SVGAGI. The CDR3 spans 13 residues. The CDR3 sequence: CASRSGGEEKLFF. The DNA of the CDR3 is TGTGCCAGCAGGTCCGGGGGGGAGGAAAAACTGTTTTTT.